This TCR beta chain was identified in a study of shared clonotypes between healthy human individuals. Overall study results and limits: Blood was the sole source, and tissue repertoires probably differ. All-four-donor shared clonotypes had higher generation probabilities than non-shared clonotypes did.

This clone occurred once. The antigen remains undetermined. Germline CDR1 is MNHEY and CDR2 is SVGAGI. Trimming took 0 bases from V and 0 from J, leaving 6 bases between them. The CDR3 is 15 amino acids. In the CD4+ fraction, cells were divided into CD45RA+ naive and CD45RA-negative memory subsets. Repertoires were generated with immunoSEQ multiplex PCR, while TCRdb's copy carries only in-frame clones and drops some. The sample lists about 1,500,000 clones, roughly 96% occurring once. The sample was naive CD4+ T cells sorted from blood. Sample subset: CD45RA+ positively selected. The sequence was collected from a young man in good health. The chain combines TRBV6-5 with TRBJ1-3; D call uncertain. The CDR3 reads CASSYSITSGNTIYF. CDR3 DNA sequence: TGTGCCAGCAGTTACTCGATTACCTCTGGAAACACCATATATTTT.